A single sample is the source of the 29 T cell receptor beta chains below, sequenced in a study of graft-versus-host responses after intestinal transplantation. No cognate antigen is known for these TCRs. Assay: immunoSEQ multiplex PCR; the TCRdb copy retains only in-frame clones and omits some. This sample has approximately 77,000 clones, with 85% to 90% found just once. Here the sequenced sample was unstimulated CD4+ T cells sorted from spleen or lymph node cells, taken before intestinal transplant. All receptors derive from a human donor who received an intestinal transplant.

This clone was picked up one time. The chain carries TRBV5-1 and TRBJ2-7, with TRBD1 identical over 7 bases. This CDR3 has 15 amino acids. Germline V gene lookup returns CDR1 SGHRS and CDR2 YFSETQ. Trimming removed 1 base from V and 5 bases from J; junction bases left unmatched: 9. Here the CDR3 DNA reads TGCGCCAGCAGCTTGCTTGCAGGGGGTTTCGACGAGCAGTACTTC. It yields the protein CASSLLAGGFDEQYF.

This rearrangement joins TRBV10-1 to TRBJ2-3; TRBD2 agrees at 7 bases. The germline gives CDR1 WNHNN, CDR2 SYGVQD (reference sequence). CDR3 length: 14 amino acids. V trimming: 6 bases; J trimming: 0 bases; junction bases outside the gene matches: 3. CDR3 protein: CASRSGKSTDTQYF. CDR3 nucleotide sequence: TGCGCCAGCAGAAGCGGGAAGAGCACAGATACGCAGTATTTT.

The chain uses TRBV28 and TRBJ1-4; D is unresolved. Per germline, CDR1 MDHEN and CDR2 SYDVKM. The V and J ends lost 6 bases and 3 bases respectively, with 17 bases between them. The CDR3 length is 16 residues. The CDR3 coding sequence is TGTGCCAGCAGCAGACGGGATGGGGTGGCTAATGAAAAACTGTTTTTT. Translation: CASSRRDGVANEKLFF.

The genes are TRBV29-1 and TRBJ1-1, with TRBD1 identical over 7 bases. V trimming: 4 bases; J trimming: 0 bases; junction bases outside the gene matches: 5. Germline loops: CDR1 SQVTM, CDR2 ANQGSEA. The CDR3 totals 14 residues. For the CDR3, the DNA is TGCAGCGTTGTCCGACAGGGATTGAACACTGAAGCTTTCTTT. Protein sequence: CSVVRQGLNTEAFF.

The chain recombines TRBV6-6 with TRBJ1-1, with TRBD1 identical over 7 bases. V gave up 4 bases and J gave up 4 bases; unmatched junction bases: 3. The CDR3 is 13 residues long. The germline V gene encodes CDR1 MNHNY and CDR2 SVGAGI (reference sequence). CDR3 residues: CASSSHRGTEAFF. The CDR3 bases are TGTGCCAGCAGTTCACACAGGGGCACTGAAGCTTTCTTT.

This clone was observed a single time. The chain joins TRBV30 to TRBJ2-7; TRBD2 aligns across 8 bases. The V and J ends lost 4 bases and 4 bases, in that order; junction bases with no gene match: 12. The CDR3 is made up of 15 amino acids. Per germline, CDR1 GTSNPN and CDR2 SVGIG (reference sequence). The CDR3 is CAWTPGGGKPYEQYF. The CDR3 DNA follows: TGTGCCTGGACTCCGGGGGGGGGTAAGCCGTACGAGCAGTACTTC.

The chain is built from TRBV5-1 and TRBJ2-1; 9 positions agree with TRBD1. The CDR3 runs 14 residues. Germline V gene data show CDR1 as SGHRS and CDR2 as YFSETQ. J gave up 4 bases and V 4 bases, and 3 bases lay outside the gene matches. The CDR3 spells CASSPGTGYNEQFF. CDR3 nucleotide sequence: TGCGCCAGCAGCCCCGGGACAGGGTACAATGAGCAGTTCTTC.

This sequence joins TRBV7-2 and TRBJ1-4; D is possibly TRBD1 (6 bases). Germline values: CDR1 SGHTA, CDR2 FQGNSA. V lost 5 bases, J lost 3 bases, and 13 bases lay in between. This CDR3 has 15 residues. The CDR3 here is CASSAQGGANEKLFF. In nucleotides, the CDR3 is TGTGCCAGCAGCGCCCAAGGGGGGGCTAATGAAAAACTGTTTTTT.

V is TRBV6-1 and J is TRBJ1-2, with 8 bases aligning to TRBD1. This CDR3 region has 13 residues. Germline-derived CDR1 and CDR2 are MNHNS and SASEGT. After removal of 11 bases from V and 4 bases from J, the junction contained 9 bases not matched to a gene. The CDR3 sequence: CAGHRGKGYGYTF. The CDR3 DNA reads TGTGCCGGACACAGGGGGAAGGGCTATGGCTACACCTTC.

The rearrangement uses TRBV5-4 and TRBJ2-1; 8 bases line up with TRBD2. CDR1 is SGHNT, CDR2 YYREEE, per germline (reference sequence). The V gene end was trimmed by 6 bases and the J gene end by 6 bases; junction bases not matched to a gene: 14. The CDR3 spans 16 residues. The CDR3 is CASTPRPGLVSNEQFF. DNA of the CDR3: TGTGCCAGCACCCCGAGACCGGGACTAGTATCCAATGAGCAGTTCTTC.

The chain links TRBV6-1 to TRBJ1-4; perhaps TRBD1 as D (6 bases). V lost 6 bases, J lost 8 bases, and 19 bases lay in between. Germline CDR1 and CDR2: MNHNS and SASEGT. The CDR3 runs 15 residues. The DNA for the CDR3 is TGTGCCAGCAGAAGGGGGAAGGGGTCGGTCGAAAAACTGTTTTTT. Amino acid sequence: CASRRGKGSVEKLFF.

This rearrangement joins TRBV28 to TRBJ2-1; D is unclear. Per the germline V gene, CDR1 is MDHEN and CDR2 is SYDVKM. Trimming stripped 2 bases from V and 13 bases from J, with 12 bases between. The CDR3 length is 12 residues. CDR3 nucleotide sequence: TGTGCCAGCAGTTTAGTGGCTTCTTCCCAGTTCTTC. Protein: CASSLVASSQFF.

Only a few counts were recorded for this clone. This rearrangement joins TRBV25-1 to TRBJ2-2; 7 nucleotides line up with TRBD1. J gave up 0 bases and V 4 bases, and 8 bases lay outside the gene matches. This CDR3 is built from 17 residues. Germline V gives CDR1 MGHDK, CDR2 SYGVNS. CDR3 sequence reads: CASSAPGQLTNTGELFF. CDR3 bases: TGTGCCAGCAGTGCCCCGGGACAGCTAACGAACACCGGGGAGCTGTTTTTT.

The CDR3 loop reads CASSSWAYGYTF. The DNA for the CDR3 is TGTGCCAGCAGTTCCTGGGCCTATGGCTACACCTTC. V gene TRBV28 combines with J gene TRBJ1-2; D is uncertain. V shed 4 bases and J shed 4 bases, with 7 bases lying between them. The CDR3 consists of 12 residues. Germline lookup yields CDR1 MDHEN and CDR2 SYDVKM.

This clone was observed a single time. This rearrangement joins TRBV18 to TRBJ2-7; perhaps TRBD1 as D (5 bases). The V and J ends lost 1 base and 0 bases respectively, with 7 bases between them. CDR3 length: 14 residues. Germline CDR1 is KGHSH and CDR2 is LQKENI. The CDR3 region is CASSPQGNSYEQYF. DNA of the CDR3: TGTGCCAGCTCACCACAGGGGAACTCCTACGAGCAGTACTTC.

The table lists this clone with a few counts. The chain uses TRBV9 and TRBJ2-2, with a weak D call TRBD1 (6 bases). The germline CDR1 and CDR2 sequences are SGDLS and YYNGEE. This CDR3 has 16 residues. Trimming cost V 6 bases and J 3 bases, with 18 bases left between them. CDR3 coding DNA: TGTGCCAGCACTAAACCGGGACATGGGGACACCGGGGAGCTGTTTTTT. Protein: CASTKPGHGDTGELFF.

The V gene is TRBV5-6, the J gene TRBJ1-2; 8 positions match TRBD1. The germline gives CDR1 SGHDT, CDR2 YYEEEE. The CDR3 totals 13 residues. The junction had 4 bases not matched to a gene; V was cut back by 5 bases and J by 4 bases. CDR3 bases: TGTGCCAGCAGTCCGGACAGGGCCTATGGCTACACCTTC. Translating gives CASSPDRAYGYTF.

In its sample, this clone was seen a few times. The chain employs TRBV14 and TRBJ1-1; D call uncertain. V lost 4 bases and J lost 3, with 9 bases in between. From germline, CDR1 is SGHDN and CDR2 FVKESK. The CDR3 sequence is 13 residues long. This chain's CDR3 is CASSLSRDTEAFF. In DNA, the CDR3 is TGTGCCAGCAGCCTAAGTCGGGACACTGAAGCTTTCTTT.

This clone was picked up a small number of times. Here the CDR3 DNA reads TGTGCCAGCAGTTACTTACGGGGTTCCACCTCCTACGAGCAGTACTTC. It is translated as CASSYLRGSTSYEQYF. The chain is built from TRBV6-5 and TRBJ2-7; D possibly corresponds to TRBD2 (5 bases). Per the germline V gene, CDR1 is MNHEY and CDR2 is SVGAGI. Trimming took off 1 base at V and 0 bases at J, with 13 bases between the two ends. The CDR3 is made up of 16 amino acids.

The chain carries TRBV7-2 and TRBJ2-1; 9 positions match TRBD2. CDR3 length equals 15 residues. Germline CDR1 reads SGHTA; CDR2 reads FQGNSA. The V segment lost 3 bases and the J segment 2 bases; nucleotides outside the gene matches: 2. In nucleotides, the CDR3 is TGTGCCAGCAGCTTTAGCGGGGGTACCTACAATGAGCAGTTCTTC. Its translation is CASSFSGGTYNEQFF.

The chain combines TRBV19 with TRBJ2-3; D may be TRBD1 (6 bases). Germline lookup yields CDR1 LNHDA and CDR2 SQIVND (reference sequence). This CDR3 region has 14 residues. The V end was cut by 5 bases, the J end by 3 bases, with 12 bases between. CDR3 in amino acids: CASSPGQLTDTQYF. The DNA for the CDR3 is TGTGCCAGTAGTCCCGGACAGCTAACAGATACGCAGTATTTT.

The DNA for the CDR3 is TGTGCCAGCAGTGAACCGGGACAAGGCAGCAATCAGCCCCAGCATTTT. It codes for CASSEPGQGSNQPQHF. This rearrangement joins TRBV6-1 to TRBJ1-5, with a tentative D call TRBD1 (6 bases). The germline CDR1 and CDR2 sequences are MNHNS and SASEGT. Trimming removed 2 bases from V and 1 base from J, with 12 bases in between. This CDR3 is built from 16 residues.

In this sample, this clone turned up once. The CDR3 loop is CASSFGETQYF. The CDR3 nucleotides are TGCGCCAGCAGCTTCGGGGAGACCCAGTACTTC. The genes are TRBV5-1 and TRBJ2-5; D not resolved. Germline V lookup: CDR1 SGHRS, CDR2 YFSETQ. CDR3 length: 11 amino acids. Trimming pared 2 bases from V and 5 bases from J, leaving 4 bases between. The full variable domain, with the rest looked up from reference TRBV5-1 and TRBJ2-5, is KAGVTQTPRYLIKTRGQQVTLSCSPISGHRSVSWYQQTPGQGLQFLFEYFSETQRNKGNFPGRFSGRQFSNSRSEMNVSTLELGDSALYLCASSFGETQYFGPGTRLLVL.

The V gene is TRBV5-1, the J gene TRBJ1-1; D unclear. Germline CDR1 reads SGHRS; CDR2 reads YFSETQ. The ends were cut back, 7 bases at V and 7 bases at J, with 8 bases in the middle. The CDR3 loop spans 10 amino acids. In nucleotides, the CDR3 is TGCGCCAGCTTGTCGGTTGAAGCTTTCTTT. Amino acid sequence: CASLSVEAFF.

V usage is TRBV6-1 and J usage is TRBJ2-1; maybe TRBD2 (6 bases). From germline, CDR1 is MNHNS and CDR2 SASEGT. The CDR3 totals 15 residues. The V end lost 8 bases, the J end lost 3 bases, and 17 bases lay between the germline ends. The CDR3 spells CASRIGGPSYNEQFF. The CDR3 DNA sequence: TGTGCCAGCCGGATCGGAGGGCCTAGCTACAATGAGCAGTTCTTC.

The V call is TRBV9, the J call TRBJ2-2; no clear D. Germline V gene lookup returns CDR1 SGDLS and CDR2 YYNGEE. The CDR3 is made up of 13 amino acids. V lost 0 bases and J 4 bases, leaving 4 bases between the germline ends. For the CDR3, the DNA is TGTGCCAGCAGCGTAGGGCCCACCGGGGAGCTGTTTTTT. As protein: CASSVGPTGELFF.

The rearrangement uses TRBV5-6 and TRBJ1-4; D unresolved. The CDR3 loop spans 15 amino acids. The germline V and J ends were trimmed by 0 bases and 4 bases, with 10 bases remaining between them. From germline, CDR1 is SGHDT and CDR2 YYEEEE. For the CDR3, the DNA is TGTGCCAGCAGCTTGGCCGGCAGGATTAATGAAAAACTGTTTTTT. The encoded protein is CASSLAGRINEKLFF.

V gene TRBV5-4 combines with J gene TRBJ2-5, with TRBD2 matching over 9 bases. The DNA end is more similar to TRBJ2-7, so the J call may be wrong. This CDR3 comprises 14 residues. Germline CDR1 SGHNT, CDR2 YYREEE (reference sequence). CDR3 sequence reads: CASSSSGTTYEQYF. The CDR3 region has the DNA TGTGCCAGCAGTTCTAGCGGGACTACCTACGAGCAGTACTTC.

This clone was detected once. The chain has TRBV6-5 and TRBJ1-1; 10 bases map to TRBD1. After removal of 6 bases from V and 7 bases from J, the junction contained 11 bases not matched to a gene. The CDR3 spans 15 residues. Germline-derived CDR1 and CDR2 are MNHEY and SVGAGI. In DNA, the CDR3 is TGTGCCAGCAGATCCACCCCCGGGACAGGGGTTGAAGCTTTCTTT. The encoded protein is CASRSTPGTGVEAFF.